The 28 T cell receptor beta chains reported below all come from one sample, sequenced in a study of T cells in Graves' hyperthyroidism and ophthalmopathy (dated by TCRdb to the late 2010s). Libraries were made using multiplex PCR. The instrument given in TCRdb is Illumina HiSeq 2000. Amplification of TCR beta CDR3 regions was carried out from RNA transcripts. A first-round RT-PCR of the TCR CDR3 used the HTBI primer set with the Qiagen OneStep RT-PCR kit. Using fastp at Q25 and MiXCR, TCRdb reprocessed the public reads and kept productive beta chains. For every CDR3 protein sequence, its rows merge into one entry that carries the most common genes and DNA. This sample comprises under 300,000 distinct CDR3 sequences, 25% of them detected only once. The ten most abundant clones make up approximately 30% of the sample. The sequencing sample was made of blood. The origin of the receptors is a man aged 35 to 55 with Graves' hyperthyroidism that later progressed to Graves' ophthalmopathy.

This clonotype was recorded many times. CDR3 coding DNA: TGTGCCAGCAGCTTCGGGGTGGCGCTCTACGAGCAGTACTTC. The encoded protein is CASSFGVALYEQYF. The rearrangement joins TRBV7-9 to TRBJ2-7; perhaps TRBD2 as D (5 bases). CDR1 and CDR2 from the germline V gene are SEHNR and FQNEAQ (reference sequence). The germline V and J ends were trimmed by 3 bases and 3 bases, with 12 bases remaining between them. The CDR3 totals 14 residues. Full variable domain (missing parts from reference TRBV7-9 and TRBJ2-7): DTGVSQNPRHKITKRGQNVTFRCDPISEHNRLYWYRQTLGQGPEFLTYFQNEAQLEKSRLLSDRFSAERPKGSFSTLEIQRTEQGDSAMYLCASSFGVALYEQYFGPGTRLTVT.

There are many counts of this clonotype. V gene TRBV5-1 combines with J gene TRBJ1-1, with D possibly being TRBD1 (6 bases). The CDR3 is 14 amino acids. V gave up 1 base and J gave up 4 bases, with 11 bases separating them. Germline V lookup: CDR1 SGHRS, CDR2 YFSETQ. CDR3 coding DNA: TGCGCCAGCAGCTTGACAGGGTTGATCACTGAAGCTTTCTTT. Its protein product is CASSLTGLITEAFF.

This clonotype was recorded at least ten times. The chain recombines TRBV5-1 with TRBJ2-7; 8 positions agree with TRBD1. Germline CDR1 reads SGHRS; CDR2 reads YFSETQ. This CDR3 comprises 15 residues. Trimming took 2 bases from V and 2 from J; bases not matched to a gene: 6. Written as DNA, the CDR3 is TGCGCCAGCAGCTTACTGACAGGGGTGGCCTACGAGCAGTACTTC. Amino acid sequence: CASSLLTGVAYEQYF.

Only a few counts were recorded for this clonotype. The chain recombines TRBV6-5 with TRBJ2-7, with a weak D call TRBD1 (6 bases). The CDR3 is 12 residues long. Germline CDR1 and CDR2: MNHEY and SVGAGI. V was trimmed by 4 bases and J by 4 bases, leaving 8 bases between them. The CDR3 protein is CASSSTGYEQYF. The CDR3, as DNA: TGTGCCAGCAGTTCTACAGGGTACGAGCAGTACTTC.

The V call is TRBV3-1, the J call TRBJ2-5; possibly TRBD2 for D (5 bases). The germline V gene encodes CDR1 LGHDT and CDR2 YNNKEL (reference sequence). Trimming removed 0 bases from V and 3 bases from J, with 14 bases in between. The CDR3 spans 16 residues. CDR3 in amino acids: CASSQDQDYLEETQYF. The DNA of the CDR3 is TGTGCCAGCAGCCAAGATCAAGACTACCTAGAAGAGACCCAGTACTTC.

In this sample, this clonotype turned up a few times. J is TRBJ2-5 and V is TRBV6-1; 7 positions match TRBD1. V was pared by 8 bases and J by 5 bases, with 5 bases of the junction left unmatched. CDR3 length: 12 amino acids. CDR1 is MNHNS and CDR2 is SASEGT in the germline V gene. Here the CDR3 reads CASATGAETQYF. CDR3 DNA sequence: TGTGCCAGCGCCACAGGGGCGGAGACCCAGTACTTC.

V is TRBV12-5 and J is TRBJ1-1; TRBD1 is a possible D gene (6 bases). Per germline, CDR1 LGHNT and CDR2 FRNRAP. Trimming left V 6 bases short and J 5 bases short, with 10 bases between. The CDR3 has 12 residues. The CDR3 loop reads CASGAGATEAFF. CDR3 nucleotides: TGTGCTAGTGGGGCGGGGGCAACTGAAGCTTTCTTT.

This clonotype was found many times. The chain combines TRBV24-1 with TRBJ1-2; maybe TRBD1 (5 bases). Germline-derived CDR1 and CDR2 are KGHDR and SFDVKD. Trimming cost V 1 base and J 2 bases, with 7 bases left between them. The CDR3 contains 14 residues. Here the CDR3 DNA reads TGTGCCACCAGTGATTTCGGGGCGAACTATGGCTACACCTTC. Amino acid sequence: CATSDFGANYGYTF.

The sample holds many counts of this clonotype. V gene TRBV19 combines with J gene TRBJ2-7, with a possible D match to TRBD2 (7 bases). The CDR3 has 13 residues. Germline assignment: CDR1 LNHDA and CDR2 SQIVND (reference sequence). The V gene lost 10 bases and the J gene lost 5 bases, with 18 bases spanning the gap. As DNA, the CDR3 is TGTGCCACCCGGACCGGGGGGCGGAACGAGCAGTACTTC. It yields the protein CATRTGGRNEQYF. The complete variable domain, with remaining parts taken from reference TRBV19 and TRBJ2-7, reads DGGITQSPKYLFRKEGQNVTLSCEQNLNHDAMYWYRQDPGQGLRLIYYSQIVNDFQKGDIAEGYSVSREKKESFPLTVTSAQKNPTAFYLCATRTGGRNEQYFGPGTRLTVT.

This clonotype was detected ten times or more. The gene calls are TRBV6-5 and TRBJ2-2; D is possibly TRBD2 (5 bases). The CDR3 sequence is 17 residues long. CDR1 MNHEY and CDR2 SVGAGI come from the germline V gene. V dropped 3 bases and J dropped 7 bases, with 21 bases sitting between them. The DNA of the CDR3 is TGTGCCAGCAGTTATTACTTAACCGGGAAAAGGGTCGGGGAGCTGTTTTTT. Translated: CASSYYLTGKRVGELFF.

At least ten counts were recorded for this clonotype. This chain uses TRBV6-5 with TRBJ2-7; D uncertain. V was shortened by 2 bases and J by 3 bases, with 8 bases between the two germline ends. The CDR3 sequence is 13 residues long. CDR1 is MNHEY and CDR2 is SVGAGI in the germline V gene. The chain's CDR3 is CASSYGPDYEQYF. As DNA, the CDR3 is TGTGCCAGCAGTTACGGGCCAGACTACGAGCAGTACTTC.

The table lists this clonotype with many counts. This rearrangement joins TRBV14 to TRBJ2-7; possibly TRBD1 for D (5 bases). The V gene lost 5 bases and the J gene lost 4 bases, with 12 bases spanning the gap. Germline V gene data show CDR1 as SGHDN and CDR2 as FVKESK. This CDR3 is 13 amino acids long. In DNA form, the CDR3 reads TGTGCCAGCAGCATGGGGCTCCTATACGAGCAGTACTTC. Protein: CASSMGLLYEQYF.

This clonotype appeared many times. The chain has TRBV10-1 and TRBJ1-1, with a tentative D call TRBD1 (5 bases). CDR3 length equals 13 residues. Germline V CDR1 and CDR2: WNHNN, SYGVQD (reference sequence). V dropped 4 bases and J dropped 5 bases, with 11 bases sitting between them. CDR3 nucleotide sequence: TGCGCCAGCAGTGGCCCCGGGGGGACTGAAGCTTTCTTT. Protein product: CASSGPGGTEAFF.

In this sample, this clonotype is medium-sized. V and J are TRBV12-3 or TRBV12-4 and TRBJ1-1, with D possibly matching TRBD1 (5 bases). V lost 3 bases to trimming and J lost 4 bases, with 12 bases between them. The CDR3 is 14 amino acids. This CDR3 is CASSLLLGGTEAFF. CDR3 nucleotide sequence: TGTGCCAGCAGTTTGCTTCTTGGGGGCACTGAAGCTTTCTTT.

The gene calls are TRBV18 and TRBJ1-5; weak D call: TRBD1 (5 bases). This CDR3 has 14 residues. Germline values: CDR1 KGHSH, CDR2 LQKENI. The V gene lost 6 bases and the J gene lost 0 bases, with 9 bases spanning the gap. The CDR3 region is CASSFDSSNQPQHF. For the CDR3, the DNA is TGTGCCAGCTCGTTCGACAGTAGCAATCAGCCCCAGCATTTT.

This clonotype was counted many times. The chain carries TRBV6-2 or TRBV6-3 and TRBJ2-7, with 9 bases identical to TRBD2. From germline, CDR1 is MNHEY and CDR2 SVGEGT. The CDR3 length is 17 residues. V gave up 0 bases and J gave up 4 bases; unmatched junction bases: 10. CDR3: CASSYSGLAPYFYEQYF. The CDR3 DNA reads TGTGCCAGCAGTTACTCGGGACTAGCCCCCTATTTTTACGAGCAGTACTTC.

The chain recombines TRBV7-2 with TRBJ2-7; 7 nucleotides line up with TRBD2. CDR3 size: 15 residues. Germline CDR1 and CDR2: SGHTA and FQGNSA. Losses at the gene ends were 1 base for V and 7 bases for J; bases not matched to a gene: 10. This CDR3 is CASSLGAGLQWEQYF. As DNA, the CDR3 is TGTGCCAGCAGCTTAGGAGCGGGACTACAGTGGGAGCAGTACTTC.

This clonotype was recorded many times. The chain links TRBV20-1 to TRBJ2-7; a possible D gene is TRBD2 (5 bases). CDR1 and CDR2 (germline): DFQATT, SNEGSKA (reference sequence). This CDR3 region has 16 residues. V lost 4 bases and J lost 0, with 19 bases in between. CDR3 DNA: TGCAGTGCTAATGAGGGAAGGGCACAAAGCTCCTACGAGCAGTACTTC. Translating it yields CSANEGRAQSSYEQYF.

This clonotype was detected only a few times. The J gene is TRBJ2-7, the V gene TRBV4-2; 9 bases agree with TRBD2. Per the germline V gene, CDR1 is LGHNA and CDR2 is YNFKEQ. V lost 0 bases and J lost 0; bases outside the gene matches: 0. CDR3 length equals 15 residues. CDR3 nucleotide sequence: TGTGCCAGCAGCCAAGAGACTAGCGGCTCCTACGAGCAGTACTTC. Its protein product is CASSQETSGSYEQYF.

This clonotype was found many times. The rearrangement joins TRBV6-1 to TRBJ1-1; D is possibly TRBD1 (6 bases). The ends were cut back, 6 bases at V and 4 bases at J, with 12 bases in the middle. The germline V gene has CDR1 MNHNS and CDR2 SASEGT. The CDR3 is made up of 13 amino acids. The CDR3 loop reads CASSNTGFTEAFF. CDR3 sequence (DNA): TGTGCCAGCAGCAATACAGGGTTCACTGAAGCTTTCTTT.

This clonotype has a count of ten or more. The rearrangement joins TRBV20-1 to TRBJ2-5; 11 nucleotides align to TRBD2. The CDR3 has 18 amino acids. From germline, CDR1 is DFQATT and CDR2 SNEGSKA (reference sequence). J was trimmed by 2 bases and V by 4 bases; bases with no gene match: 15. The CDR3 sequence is CSATQGKLAGVIQETQYF. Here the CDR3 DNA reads TGCAGTGCTACCCAGGGGAAACTAGCGGGGGTGATTCAAGAGACCCAGTACTTC.

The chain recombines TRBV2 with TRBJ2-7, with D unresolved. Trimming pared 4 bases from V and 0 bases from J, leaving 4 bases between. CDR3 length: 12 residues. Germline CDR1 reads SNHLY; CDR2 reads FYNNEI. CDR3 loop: CASSVNSYEQYF. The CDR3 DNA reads TGTGCCAGCAGTGTTAACTCCTACGAGCAGTACTTC.

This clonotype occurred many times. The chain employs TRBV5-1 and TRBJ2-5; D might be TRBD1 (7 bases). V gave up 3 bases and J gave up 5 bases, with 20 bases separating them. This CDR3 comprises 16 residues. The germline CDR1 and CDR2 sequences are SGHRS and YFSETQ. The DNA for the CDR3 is TGCGCCAGCAGCTCAGGCGGGACAGTGAAGTGGGAGACCCAGTACTTC. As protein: CASSSGGTVKWETQYF.

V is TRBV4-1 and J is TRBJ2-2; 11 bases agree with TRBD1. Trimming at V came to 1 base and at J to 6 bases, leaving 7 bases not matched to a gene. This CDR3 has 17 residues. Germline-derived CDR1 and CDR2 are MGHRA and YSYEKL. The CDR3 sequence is CASSQGTGGFVAGELFF. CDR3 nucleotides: TGCGCCAGCAGCCAAGGGACAGGGGGCTTTGTGGCCGGGGAGCTGTTTTTT.

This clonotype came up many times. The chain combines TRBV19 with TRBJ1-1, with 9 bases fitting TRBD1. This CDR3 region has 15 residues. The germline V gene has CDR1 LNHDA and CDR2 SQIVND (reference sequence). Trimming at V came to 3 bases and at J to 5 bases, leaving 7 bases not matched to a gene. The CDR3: CASSIRGQGETEAFF. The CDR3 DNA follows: TGTGCCAGTAGTATCCGGGGACAGGGCGAGACTGAAGCTTTCTTT.

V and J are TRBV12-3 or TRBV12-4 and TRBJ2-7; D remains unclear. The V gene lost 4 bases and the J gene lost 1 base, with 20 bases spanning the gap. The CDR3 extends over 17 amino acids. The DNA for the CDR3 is TGTGCCAGCAGTTATAGTAGTGGTCCTCATGGTTCCTACGAGCAGTACTTC. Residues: CASSYSSGPHGSYEQYF.

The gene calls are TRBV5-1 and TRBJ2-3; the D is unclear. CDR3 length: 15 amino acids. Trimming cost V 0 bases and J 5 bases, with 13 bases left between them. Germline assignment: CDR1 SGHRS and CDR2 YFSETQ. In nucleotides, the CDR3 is TGCGCCAGCAGCTTGGCCGGCGGAACGGGAGATACGCAGTATTTT. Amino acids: CASSLAGGTGDTQYF.

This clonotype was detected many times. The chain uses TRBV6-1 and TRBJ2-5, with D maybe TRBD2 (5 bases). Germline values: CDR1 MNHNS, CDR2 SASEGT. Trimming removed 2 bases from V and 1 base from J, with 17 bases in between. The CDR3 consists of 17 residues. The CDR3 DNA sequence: TGTGCCAGCAGTGAAAAAGACTACCTCATGACCCAAGAGACCCAGTACTTC. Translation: CASSEKDYLMTQETQYF.